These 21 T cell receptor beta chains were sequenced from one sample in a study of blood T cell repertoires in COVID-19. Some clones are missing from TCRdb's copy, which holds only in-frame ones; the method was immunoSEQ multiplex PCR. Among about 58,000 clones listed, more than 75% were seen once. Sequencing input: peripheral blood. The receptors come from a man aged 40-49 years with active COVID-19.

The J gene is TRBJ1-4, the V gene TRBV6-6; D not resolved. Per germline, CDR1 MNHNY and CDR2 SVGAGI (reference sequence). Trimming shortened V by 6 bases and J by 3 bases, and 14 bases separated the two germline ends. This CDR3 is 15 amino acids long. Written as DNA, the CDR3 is TGTGCCAGCAGCCCCCTCGAAACGGCTAATGAAAAACTGTTTTTT. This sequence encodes CASSPLETANEKLFF.

The CDR3 nucleotides read TGTGCCACCCGGGCAGGGTCGAGGGAAAAACTGTTTTTT. It encodes CATRAGSREKLFF. The V call is TRBV9, the J call TRBJ1-4; possibly TRBD1 for D (5 bases). Trimming took off 9 bases at V and 8 bases at J, with 17 bases between the two ends. This CDR3 has 13 amino acids. Looked up from germline, CDR1 is SGDLS and CDR2 is YYNGEE. Based on the CDR3 plus reference TRBV9 and TRBJ1-4, the full variable domain is DSGVTQTPKHLITATGQRVTLRCSPRSGDLSVYWYQQSLDQGLQFLIQYYNGEERAKGNILERFSAQQFPDLHSELNLSSLELGDSALYFCATRAGSREKLFFGSGTQLSVL.

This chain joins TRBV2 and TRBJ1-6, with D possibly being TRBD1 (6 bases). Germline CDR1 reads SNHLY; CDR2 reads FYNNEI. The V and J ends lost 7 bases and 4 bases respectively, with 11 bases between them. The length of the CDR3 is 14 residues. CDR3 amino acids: CASKRTEYNSPLHF. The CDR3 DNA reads TGTGCCAGCAAACGGACAGAGTATAATTCACCCCTCCACTTT.

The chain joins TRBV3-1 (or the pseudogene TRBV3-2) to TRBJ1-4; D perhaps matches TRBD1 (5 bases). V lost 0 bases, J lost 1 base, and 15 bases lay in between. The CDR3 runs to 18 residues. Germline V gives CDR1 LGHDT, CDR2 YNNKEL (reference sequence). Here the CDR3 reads CASSQDPTGALTNEKLFF. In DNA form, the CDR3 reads TGTGCCAGCAGCCAAGACCCCACAGGAGCGTTAACTAATGAAAAACTGTTTTTT.

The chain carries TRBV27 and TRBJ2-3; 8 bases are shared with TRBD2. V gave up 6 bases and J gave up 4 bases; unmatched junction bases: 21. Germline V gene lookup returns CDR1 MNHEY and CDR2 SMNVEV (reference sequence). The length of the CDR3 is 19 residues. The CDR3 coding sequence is TGTGCCAGCAGCACGGACGACCCACCGGGGGGGTTTCGAGCAGATACGCAGTATTTT. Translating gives CASSTDDPPGGFRADTQYF.

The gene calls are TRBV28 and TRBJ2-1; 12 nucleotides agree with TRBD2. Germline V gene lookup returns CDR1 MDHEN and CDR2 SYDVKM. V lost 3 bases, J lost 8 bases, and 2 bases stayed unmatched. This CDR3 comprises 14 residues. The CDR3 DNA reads TGTGCCAGCAGTTTGCTAGCGGGGGGGGATGAGCAGTTCTTC. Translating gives CASSLLAGGDEQFF.

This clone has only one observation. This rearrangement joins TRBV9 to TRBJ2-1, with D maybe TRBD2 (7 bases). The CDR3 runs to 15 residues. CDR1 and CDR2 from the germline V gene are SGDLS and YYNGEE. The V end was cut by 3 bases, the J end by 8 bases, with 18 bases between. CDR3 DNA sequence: TGTGCCAGCAGCGCGGGGAGGGGGGCGGTGGATGAGCAGTTCTTC. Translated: CASSAGRGAVDEQFF. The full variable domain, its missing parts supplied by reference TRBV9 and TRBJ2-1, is DSGVTQTPKHLITATGQRVTLRCSPRSGDLSVYWYQQSLDQGLQFLIQYYNGEERAKGNILERFSAQQFPDLHSELNLSSLELGDSALYFCASSAGRGAVDEQFFGPGTRLTVL.

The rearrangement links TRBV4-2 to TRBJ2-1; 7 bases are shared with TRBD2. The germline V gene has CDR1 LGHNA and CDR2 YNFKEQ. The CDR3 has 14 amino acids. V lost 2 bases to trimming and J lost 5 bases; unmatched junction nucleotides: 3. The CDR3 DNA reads TGTGCCAGCAGCCAACGACTAGCCAACAATGAGCAGTTCTTC. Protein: CASSQRLANNEQFF.

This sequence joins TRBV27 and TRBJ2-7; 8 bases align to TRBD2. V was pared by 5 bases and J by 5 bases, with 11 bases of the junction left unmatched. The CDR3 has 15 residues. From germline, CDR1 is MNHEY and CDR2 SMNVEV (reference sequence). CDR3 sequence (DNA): TGTGCCAGCAGTCTACTAGCGGAACCCCGGGACGAGCAGTACTTC. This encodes CASSLLAEPRDEQYF.

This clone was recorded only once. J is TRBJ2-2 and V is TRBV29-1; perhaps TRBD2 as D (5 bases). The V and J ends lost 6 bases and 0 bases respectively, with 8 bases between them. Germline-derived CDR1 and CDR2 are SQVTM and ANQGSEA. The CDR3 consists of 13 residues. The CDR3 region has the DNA TGCAGCGTCGGGGTCGCGAACACCGGGGAGCTGTTTTTT. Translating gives CSVGVANTGELFF.

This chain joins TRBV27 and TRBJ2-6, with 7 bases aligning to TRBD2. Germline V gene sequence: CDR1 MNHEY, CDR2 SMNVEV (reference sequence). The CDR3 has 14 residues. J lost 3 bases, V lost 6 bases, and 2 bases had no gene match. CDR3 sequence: CASRWGGGANVLTF. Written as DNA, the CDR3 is TGTGCCAGCAGGTGGGGGGGTGGGGCCAACGTCCTGACTTTC.

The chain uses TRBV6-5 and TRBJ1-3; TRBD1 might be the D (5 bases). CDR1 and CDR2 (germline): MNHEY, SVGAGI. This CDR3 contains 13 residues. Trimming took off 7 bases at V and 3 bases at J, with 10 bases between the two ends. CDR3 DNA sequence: TGTGCCAGCATCATAGGGGTTGGAAACACCATATATTTT. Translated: CASIIGVGNTIYF.

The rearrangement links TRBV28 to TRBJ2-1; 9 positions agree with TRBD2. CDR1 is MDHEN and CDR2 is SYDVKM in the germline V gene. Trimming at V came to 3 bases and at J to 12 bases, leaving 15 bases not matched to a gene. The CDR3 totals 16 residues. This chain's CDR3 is CASSFEAASGASGQFF. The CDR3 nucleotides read TGTGCCAGCAGTTTTGAGGCGGCTAGCGGGGCTTCTGGGCAGTTCTTC.

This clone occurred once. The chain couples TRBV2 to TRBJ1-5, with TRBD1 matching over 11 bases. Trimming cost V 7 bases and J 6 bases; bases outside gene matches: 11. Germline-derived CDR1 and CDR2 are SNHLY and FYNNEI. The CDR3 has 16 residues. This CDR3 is CASKIGQGAGVQPQHF. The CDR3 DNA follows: TGTGCCAGCAAGATCGGACAGGGGGCAGGAGTTCAGCCCCAGCATTTT. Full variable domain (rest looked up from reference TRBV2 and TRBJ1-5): EPEVTQTPSHQVTQMGQEVILRCVPISNHLYFYWYRQILGQKVEFLVSFYNNEISEKSEIFDDQFSVERPDGSNFTLKIRSTKLEDSAMYFCASKIGQGAGVQPQHFGDGTRLSIL.

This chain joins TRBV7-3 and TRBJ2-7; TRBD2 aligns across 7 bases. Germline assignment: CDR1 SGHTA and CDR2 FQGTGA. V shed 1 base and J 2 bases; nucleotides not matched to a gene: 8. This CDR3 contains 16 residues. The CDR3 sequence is CASSLNPPGGTYEQYF. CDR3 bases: TGTGCCAGCAGCTTAAATCCCCCCGGGGGGACCTACGAGCAGTACTTC.

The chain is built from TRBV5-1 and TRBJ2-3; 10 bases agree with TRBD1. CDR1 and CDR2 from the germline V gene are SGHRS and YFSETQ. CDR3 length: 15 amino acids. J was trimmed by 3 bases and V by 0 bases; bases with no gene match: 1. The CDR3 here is CASSLGDRGTDTQYF. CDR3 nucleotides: TGCGCCAGCAGCTTGGGGGACAGGGGAACAGATACGCAGTATTTT.

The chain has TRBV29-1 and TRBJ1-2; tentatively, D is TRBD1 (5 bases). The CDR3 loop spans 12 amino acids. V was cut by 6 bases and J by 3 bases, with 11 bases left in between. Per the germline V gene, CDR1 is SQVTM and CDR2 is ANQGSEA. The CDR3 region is CSVADSHYGYTF. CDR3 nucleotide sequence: TGCAGCGTCGCAGACAGTCACTATGGCTACACCTTC.

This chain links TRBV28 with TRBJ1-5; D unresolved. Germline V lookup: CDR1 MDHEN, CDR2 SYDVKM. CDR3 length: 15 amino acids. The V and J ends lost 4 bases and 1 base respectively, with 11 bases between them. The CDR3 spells CASSYGLASNQPQHF. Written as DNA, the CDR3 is TGTGCCAGCAGTTATGGACTCGCGAGCAATCAGCCCCAGCATTTT.

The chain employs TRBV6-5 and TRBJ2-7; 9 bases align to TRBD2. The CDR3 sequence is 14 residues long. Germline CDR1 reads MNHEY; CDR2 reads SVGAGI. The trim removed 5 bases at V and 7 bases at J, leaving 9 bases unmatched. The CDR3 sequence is CASSRGTSLWEQYF. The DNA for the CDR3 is TGTGCCAGCAGTCGGGGGACTAGCCTGTGGGAGCAGTACTTC.

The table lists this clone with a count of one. This CDR3 reads CASSLGPHPGTGELFF. Here the CDR3 DNA reads TGTGCCAGCAGCTTGGGACCCCATCCGGGGACCGGGGAGCTGTTTTTT. The chain combines TRBV5-4 with TRBJ2-2, with TRBD2 as a possible D gene (5 bases). CDR1 SGHNT and CDR2 YYREEE come from the germline V gene (reference sequence). The CDR3 length is 16 residues. With 0 bases removed from V and 5 bases from J, the gap between germline ends came to 14 bases.

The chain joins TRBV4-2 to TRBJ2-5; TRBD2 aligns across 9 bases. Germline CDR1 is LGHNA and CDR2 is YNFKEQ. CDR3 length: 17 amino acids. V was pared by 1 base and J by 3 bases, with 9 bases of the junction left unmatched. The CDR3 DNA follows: TGTGCCAGCAGCCAAGTTGGTAGCGGGGGAGTAAAAGAGACCCAGTACTTC. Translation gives CASSQVGSGGVKETQYF.